Below, 6 T cell receptor beta chains from the same sample are listed, as sequenced in a study of regulatory and conventional T cells in RAG deficiency. Genomic DNA came from blood regulatory T cells gated CD4+ CD25-high CD127-low. The assay was immunoSEQ multiplex PCR, and TCRdb's table has in-frame clones only and misses some. The sample has roughly 28,000 clones, under 95% seen once. These data are also associated with another study on regulatory T cells. That publication notes: The PCR used 52 TRBV and 13 TRBJ primers.

The sequenced sample consisted of Tregs sorted from blood. These receptors all come from a human donor in good health.

The chain joins TRBV20-1 to TRBJ2-2, with D possibly matching TRBD1 (5 bases). CDR1 and CDR2 from the germline V gene are DFQATT and SNEGSKA (reference sequence). The CDR3 is made up of 11 amino acids. CDR3 in amino acids: CNGHSTGELFF. The CDR3 nucleotides read TGCAACGGACACAGCACCGGGGAGCTGTTTTTT.

This chain joins TRBV4-1 and TRBJ2-7, with D uncertain. The CDR3 sequence is 15 residues long. Germline V gives CDR1 MGHRA, CDR2 YSYEKL. The V gene lost 2 bases and the J gene lost 1 base, with 12 bases spanning the gap. The DNA of the CDR3 is TGCGCCAGCAGCCAACCCGGGCGGATTTCCTACGAGCAGTACTTC. It specifies CASSQPGRISYEQYF.

This chain uses TRBV7-2 with TRBJ1-3; the match to TRBD1 covers 9 bases. With V trimmed by 4 bases and J by 4 bases, 2 bases remained unmatched. The CDR3 has 14 amino acids. Germline V gene data show CDR1 as SGHTA and CDR2 as FQGNSA. CDR3 coding DNA: TGTGCCAGCAGCTGGGACAGGGCAGGAAACACCATATATTTT. It translates to CASSWDRAGNTIYF.

The J gene is TRBJ2-1, the V gene TRBV5-1; either TRBD1 or TRBD2 may fit D (6 bases each). This CDR3 is 16 amino acids long. Germline lookup yields CDR1 SGHRS and CDR2 YFSETQ. V lost 3 bases and J 2 bases, leaving 15 bases between the germline ends. For the CDR3, the DNA is TGCGCCAGCAGCTGGGAGGACAGCCTGGCCTACAATGAGCAGTTCTTC. As protein: CASSWEDSLAYNEQFF.

The chain uses TRBV18 and TRBJ1-1; D unresolved. Germline V CDR1 and CDR2: KGHSH, LQKENI. Trimming took off 3 bases at V and 8 bases at J, with 13 bases between the two ends. This CDR3 has 13 amino acids. CDR3 nucleotide sequence: TGTGCCAGCTCACCTTCGGGCACCGGGGAAGCTTTCTTT. It codes for CASSPSGTGEAFF. The variable domain in full, with the rest retrieved from reference TRBV18 and TRBJ1-1, is NAGVMQNPRHLVRRRGQEARLRCSPMKGHSHVYWYRQLPEEGLKFMVYLQKENIIDESGMPKERFSAEFPKEGPSILRIQQVVRGDSAAYFCASSPSGTGEAFFGQGTRLTVV.

The chain employs TRBV5-6 and TRBJ1-3; D is undetermined. This CDR3 region has 17 residues. The germline CDR1 and CDR2 sequences are SGHDT and YYEEEE. Trimming left V 3 bases short and J 0 bases short, with 16 bases between. DNA for the CDR3: TGTGCCAGCAGCTCCTTTAGCGGAGTCTACTCTGGAAACACCATATATTTT. It translates to CASSSFSGVYSGNTIYF.